The sequence of this T cell receptor beta chain was determined in a study of cytomegalovirus exposure and HLA in healthy donors. Overall study: Unique TCRs numbering about 85 million, obtained from HLA-typed donors, made up an early data release.

In regard to this clone: Its antigen is undetermined.

Healthy people donating bone marrow made up the donors. Study results and caveats: Researchers counted approximately 160 TCR beta chains as cytomegalovirus-associated.

The germline V and J ends were trimmed by 3 bases and 3 bases, with 15 bases remaining between them. There are 16 residues in the CDR3. Germline CDR1 and CDR2: SGDLS and YYNGEE. The PCR contained 60 Vbeta and 13 Jbeta primers. Sequenced by immunoSEQ multiplex PCR; TCRdb stores in-frame clones only, minus some. The sample yields some 160,000 clones, of which the top ten take up around 1.9%. The receptor's source is a man aged 30 to 39 in good health and CMV-seronegative. Material: PBMCs. The rearrangement uses TRBV9 and TRBJ2-2, with D maybe TRBD1 (5 bases). The CDR3 DNA follows: TGTGCCAGCAGCGAGGGGCTCCTAGTCGACACCGGGGAGCTGTTTTTT. It translates to CASSEGLLVDTGELFF.